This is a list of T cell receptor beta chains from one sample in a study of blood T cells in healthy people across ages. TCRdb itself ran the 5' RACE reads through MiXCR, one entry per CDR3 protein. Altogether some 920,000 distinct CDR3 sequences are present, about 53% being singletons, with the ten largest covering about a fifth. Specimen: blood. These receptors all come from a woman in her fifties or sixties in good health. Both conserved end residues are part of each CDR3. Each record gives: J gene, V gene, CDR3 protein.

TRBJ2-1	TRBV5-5	CASSLASGQGFDEQFF
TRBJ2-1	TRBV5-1	CASSPLVSYNEQFF
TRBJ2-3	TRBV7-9	CASSSEGPLAGHTDTQYF
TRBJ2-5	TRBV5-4	CASSPPRGNQETQYF
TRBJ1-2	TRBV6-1	CAGSEGQGSYYGYTF
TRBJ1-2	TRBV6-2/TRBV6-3	CASSSTGQTYGYTF
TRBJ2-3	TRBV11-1	CVSSTPTDTQYF
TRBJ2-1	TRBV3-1	CASSQLPNEQFF
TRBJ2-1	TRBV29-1	CSATPGSKNEQFF
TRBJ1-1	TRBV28	CAGSSDAGAFF
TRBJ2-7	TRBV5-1	CASSTGVGPYEQYF
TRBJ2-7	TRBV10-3	CAISKVGQGVHEQYF
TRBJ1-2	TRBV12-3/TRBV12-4	CASSQGRPYGYTF
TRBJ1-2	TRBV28	CASSPFHLNYGYTF
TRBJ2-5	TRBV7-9	CASSLIDREETQYF
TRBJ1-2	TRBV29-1	CSAEEGNGYTF
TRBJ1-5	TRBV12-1	CASSFAEPFPLSNQPQHF
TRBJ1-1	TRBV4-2	CASSQERVSEAFF
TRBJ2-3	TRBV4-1	CASSQGPLAGGADTQYF
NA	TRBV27	CASSLSFGAGGKVYEQYF
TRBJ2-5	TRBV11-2	CTSSHYSGAGEKTQYF
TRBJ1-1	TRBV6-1	CASNPRTGLEAFF
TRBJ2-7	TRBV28	CASSSLDGDSYEQYF
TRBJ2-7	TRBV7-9	CASSLEGSGYEQYF
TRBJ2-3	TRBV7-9	CASGSRGLSTDTQYF
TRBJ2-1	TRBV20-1	CSARDEVDEQFF
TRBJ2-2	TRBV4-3	CASSQLGRAVNTGELFF
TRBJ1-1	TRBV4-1	CASSQAWGEGMNTEAFF
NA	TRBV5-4	CASRQEILAETQYF
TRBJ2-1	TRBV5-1	CASSTTLATSYNEQFF
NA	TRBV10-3	CAISASGDTQETQYF
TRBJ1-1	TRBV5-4	CASTMGQGGGRNTEAFF
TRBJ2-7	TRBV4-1	CASSATTGAYEQYF
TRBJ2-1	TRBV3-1	CASSQGQFNEQFF
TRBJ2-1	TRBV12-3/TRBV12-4	CASSFHRGQNNEQFF
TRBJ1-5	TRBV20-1	CSAPWGGARQPQHF
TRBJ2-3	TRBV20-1	CSAEQEDTQYF
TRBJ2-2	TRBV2	CASSQTENTGELFF
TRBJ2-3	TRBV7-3	CASRLAGEDTQYF
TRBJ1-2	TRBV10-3	CAISDQGTNYGYTF
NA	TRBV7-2	CASSLGPSGNYEQYF
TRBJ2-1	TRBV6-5	CASSPGTSYNERFF
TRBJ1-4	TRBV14	CASSQQVRTNEKLFF
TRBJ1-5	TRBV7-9	CASSPVGGNNQPQHF
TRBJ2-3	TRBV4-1	CASSQGGVTTDTQYF
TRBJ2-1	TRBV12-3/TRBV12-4	CASNQKGLGQFF
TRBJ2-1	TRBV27	CASRGLAGAWNEQFF
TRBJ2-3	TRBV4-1	CASSRQEGQGLPPDTQYF
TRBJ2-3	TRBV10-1	CASSQGIYDTQYF
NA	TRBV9	CASSVAYGNYEQYF
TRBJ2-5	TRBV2	CASSGGWDQETQYF
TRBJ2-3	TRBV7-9	CASSLVTSSTDTQYF
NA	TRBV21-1	CASRTDRTGSSYEQYF
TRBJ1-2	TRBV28	CASRFMDRDLGYTF